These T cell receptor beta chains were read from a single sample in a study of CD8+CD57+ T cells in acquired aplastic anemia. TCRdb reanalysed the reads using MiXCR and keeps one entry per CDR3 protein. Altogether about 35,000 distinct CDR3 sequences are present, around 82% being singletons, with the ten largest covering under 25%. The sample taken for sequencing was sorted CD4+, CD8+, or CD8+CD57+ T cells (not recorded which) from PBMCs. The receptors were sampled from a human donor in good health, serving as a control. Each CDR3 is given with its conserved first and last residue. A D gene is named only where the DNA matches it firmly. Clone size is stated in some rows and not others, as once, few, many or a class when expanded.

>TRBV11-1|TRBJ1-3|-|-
CASSLSRASSGNTIYF
TGTGCCAGCAGTTTGTCTCGGGCGAGCTCTGGAAACACCATATACTTT
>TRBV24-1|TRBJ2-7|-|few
CATIGSFTYEQYF
TGTGCCACCATTGGTAGCTTTACCTACGAGCAGTACTTC
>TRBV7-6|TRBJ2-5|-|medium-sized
CASSFTGIQETQYF
TGTGCCAGCAGCTTCACAGGAATCCAAGAGACCCAGTACTTC
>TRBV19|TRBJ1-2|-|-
CASQDPGGGDYGYTF
TGTGCCAGCCAAGACCCAGGTGGGGGTGACTATGGCTACACCTTC
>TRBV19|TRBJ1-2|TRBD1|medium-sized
CASSPRDREVYGYTF
TGTGCCAGTAGTCCTCGGGACAGGGAGGTCTATGGCTACACCTTC
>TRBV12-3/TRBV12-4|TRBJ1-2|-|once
CASSSDWDYTF
TGTGCCAGCAGTTCGGACTGGGACTACACCTTC
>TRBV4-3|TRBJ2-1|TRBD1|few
CASSHDRGHSDEQLF
TGCGCCAGCAGCCACGACAGGGGGCATTCAGATGAGCAGCTCTTC
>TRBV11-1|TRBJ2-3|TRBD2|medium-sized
CASSLVSSGGFKQSTDTQYF
TGTGCCAGCAGCTTAGTGTCTAGCGGGGGGTTCAAGCAGAGCACAGATACGCAGTATTTT
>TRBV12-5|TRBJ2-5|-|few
CASGPGQETQYF
TGTGCTAGTGGTCCCGGACAAGAGACCCAGTACTTC
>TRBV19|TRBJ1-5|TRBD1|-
CASSRGTGINQPQHF
TGTGCCAGTAGTAGGGGGACAGGAATTAATCAGCCTCAGCATTTT
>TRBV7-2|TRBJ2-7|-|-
CASSLAVNYEQYF
TGTGCCAGCAGCTTAGCCGTCAACTACGAGCAGTACTTC
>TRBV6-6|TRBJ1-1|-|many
CASSWTDSIEAFF
TGTGCCAGCAGTTGGACAGACTCCATTGAAGCTTTCTTT
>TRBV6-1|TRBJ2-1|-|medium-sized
CASGGTGPLNEQFF
TGTGCCAGCGGGGGGACGGGACCGCTCAATGAGCAGTTCTTC
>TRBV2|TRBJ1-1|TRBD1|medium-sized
CASRDRDWTEAFF
TGTGCCAGCAGGGACAGGGATTGGACTGAAGCTTTCTTT
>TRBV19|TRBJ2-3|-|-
CASSTGTDTQYF
TGTGCCAGTAGTACAGGGACAGATACGCAGTATTTT
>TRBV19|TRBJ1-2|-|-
CASSRTAEYGYTF
TGTGCCAGTAGTCGGACAGCAGAGTATGGCTACACCTTC
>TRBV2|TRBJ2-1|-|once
CASRRTAPFNEQFF
TGTGCCAGCAGGAGGACAGCACCATTCAATGAGCAGTTCTTC
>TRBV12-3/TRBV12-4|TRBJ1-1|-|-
CASREGGYTEAFF
TGTGCCAGCAGGGAGGGGGGATACACTGAAGCTTTCTTT
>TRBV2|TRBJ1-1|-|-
CASLKDVLMNTEAFF
TGTGCCAGCCTGAAGGACGTACTGATGAACACTGAAGCTTTCTTT
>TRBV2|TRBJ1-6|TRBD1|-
CASTPQGQRDSPLHF
TGTGCCAGCACACCTCAGGGACAGCGGGATTCACCCCTCCACTTT
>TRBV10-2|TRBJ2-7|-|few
CASSEAWLTQARPYEQYF
TGCGCCAGCAGTGAAGCTTGGCTGACACAGGCGCGCCCCTACGAGCAGTACTTC
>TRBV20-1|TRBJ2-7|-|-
CSARIHRAPSYEQYF
TGCAGTGCTAGGATACACAGGGCCCCCTCCTACGAGCAGTACTTC
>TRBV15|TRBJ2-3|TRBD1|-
CATSADRGLDTQYF
TGTGCCACCAGCGCTGACAGGGGGCTAGATACGCAGTATTTT
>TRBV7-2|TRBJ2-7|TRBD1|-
CASSFSDRASEQYF
TGTGCCAGCAGCTTTAGCGACAGGGCGTCCGAGCAGTACTTC
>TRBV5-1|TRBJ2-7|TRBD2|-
CASKTSGSSKEQYF
TGCGCCAGCAAAACTAGCGGGAGTTCGAAAGAGCAGTACTTC
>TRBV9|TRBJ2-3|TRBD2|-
CASSPRIAGGPGTDTQYF
TGTGCCAGCAGCCCCCGGATAGCGGGGGGGCCGGGGACAGATACGCAGTATTTT
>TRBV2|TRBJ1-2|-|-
CASSVEFRYGYTF
TGTGCCAGCAGTGTTGAGTTTCGGTATGGCTACACCTTC
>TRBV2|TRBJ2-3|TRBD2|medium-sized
CASSDLRGGRDTQYF
TGTGCCAGCAGTGATTTGCGGGGGGGCCGAGATACGCAGTATTTT
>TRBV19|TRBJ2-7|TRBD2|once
CASSGGLAGGEQYF
TGTGCCAGTAGTGGAGGACTAGCGGGCGGGGAGCAGTACTTC
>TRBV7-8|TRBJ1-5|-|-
CASSLWTDQPQHF
TGTGCCAGCAGCTTGTGGACCGATCAGCCCCAGCATTTT
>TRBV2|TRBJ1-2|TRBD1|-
CASAAGQGDYGYTF
TGTGCCAGCGCAGCGGGACAGGGTGATTATGGCTACACCTTC
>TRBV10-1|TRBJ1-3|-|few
CASSESPDYSGNTIYF
TGCGCCAGCAGTGAGTCTCCCGATTACTCTGGAAACACCATATATTTT
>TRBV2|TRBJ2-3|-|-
CARQGRDTQYF
TGTGCCAGACAGGGTCGGGATACGCAGTATTTT
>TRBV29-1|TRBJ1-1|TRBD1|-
CSVLPRDRETEAFF
TGCAGCGTTCTACCTCGGGACAGGGAGACTGAAGCTTTCTTT
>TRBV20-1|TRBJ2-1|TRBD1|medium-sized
CSATTGVSYNEQFF
TGCAGTGCGACGACAGGGGTGTCCTACAATGAGCAGTTCTTC
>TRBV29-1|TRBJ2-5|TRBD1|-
CSVLGQGGETQYF
TGCAGCGTTCTGGGACAGGGTGGAGAGACCCAGTACTTC
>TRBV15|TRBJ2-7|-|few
CATSRDGNALEQYF
TGTGCCACCAGCAGAGATGGAAATGCCCTCGAGCAGTACTTC
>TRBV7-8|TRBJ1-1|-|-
CASSSPLQGATEAFF
TGTGCCAGCAGCTCACCCCTCCAGGGTGCCACTGAAGCTTTCTTT
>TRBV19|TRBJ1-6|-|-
CASRAGALNSPLHF
TGTGCCAGTAGGGCGGGGGCCCTAAATTCACCCCTCCACTTT
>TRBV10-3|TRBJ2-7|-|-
CAISETETRMGLEHYEQYF
TGTGCCATCAGTGAGACAGAGACACGGATGGGACTCGAGCACTACGAGCAGTACTTC
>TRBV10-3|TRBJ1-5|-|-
CAISESNGDQPQHF
TGTGCCATCAGTGAGTCTAACGGAGATCAGCCCCAGCATTTT
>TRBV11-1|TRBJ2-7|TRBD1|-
CASSSAPGQATYEQYF
TGTGCCAGCAGCTCCGCACCGGGACAGGCCACCTACGAGCAGTACTTC
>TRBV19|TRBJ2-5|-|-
CASSMLGRETQYF
TGTGCCAGTAGTATGTTGGGCCGGGAGACCCAGTACTTC
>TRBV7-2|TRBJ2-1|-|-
CASSATIEQFF
TGTGCCAGCAGCGCAACGATTGAGCAGTTCTTC
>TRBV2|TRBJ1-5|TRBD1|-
CASTGTGGQPQHF
TGTGCCAGCACCGGGACAGGTGGACAGCCCCAGCATTTT
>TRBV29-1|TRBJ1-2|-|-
CSVAEVVGGYTF
TGCAGCGTTGCTGAGGTTGTGGGGGGCTACACCTTC
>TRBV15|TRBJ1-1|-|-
CATSRPRLEAFF
TGTGCCACCAGCAGACCAAGGCTTGAAGCTTTCTTT
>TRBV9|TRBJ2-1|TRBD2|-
CASSVGSGGANEQSF
TGTGCCAGCAGCGTAGGCAGCGGGGGGGCCAATGAGCAGTCCTTC
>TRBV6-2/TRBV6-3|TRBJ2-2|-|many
CASSYLGGPNTGELFF
TGTGCCAGCAGTTACTTAGGGGGACCGAACACCGGGGAGCTGTTTTTT
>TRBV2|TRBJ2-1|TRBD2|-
CASRVSGGNEQFF
TGTGCCAGCAGGGTTAGCGGGGGTAATGAGCAGTTCTTC
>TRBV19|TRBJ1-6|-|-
CASSRKIPSPLHF
TGTGCCAGCAGCCGTAAAATACCTTCACCCCTCCACTTT
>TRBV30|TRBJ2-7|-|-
CAWSGDVHEQYF
TGTGCCTGGAGTGGGGATGTCCACGAGCAGTACTTC
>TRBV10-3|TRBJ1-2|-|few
CAISASGRQSYGYTF
TGTGCCATCAGTGCGTCGGGTAGACAGAGCTATGGCTACACCTTC